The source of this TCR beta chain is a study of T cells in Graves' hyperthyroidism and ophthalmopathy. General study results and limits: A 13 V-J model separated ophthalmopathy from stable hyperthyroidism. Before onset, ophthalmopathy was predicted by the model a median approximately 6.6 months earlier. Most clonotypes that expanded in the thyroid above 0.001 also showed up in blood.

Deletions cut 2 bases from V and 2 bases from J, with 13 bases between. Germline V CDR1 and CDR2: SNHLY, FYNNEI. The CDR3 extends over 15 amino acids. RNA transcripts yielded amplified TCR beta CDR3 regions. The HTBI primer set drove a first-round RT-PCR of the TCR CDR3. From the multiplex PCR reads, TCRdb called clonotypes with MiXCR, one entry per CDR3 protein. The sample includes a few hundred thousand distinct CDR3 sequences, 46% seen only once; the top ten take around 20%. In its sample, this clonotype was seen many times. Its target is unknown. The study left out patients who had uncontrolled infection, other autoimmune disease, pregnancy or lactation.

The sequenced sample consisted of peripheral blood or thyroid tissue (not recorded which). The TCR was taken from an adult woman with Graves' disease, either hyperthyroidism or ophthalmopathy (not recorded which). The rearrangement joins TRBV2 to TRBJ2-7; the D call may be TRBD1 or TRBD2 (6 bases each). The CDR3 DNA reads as TGTGCCAGCAGTGAAAGCCCGGGGGCAACCTACGAGCAGTACTTC. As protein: CASSESPGATYEQYF. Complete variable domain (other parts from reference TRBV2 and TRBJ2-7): EPEVTQTPSHQVTQMGQEVILRCVPISNHLYFYWYRQILGQKVEFLVSFYNNEISEKSEIFDDQFSVERPDGSNFTLKIRSTKLEDSAMYFCASSESPGATYEQYFGPGTRLTVT.